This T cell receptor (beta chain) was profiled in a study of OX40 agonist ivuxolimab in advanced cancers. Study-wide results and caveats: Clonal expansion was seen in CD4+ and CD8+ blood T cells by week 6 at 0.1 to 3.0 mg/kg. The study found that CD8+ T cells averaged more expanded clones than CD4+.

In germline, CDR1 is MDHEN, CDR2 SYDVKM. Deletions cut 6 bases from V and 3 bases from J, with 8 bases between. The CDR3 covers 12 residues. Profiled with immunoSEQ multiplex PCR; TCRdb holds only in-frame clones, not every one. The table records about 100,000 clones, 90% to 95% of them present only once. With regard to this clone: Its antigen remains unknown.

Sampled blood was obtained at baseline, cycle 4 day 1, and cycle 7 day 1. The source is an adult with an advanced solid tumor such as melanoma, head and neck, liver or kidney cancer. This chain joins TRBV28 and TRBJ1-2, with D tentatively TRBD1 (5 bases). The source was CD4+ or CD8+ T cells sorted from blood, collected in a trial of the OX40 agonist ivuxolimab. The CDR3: CASRDSYYGYTF. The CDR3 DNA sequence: TGTGCCAGCAGAGACAGTTACTATGGCTACACCTTC.